This T cell receptor (beta chain) came from a study of OX40 agonist ivuxolimab in advanced cancers. General study results and limits: Several nonresponders also turned out to have low normalized T-cell clonal expansion.

The assay was immunoSEQ multiplex PCR, and TCRdb's table has in-frame clones only and misses some. Of about 94,000 clones in the sample, roughly 84% were seen once. Of note for this clone: Its antigen remains unidentified.

The TCR originated in an adult with an advanced solid tumor such as melanoma, head and neck, liver or kidney cancer. The sequenced sample was CD4+ or CD8+ T cells sorted from blood, obtained in a trial of the OX40 agonist ivuxolimab.

The CDR3 DNA follows: TGTGCCAGTAGTATCCGAGACGGGTCCCACGAGCAGTACTTC. This codes for CASSIRDGSHEQYF. The chain combines TRBV19 with TRBJ2-7, with D unresolved. Trimming took off 3 bases at V and 5 bases at J, with 14 bases between the two ends. Germline lookup yields CDR1 LNHDA and CDR2 SQIVND (reference sequence). The CDR3 has 14 amino acids.